The 14 T cell receptor beta chains given below trace back to one sample, sequenced in a study of blood T cell repertoires in COVID-19 (dated by TCRdb to the early 2020s). Libraries were prepared through the immunoSEQ multiplex PCR assay. TCRdb stores this immuneACCESS table with in-frame sequences only. Part of the clones is absent; in the studies checked, under half of the shortfall reflects unresolved V genes, and no reason is known for the rest. The table for this sample lists tens of thousands of clones; about 91% of them were counted only once. The biggest ten clones account for more than 5.5% of the sample. The sample consisted of peripheral blood. These receptor sequences come from a woman of 80 years or more with acute or convalescent COVID-19.

The chain has TRBV6-1 and TRBJ2-1; tentatively, D is TRBD1 (5 bases). The CDR3 is made up of 14 amino acids. Trimming took off 8 bases at V and 10 bases at J, with 21 bases between the two ends. Germline lookup yields CDR1 MNHNS and CDR2 SASEGT. Written as DNA, the CDR3 is TGTGCCAGCGGGTGGGGCGGTCGCGAAAGGGAGCAGTTCTTC. Translated: CASGWGGREREQFF.

The V call is TRBV27, the J call TRBJ1-5; 9 bases line up with TRBD1. This CDR3 spans 15 amino acids. Germline values: CDR1 MNHEY, CDR2 SMNVEV (reference sequence). Trimming cost V 9 bases and J 2 bases; bases outside gene matches: 8. The DNA of the CDR3 is TGTGCCAGTAGACTACAGGGGGCGGGCAATCAGCCCCAGCATTTT. This sequence encodes CASRLQGAGNQPQHF.

This chain uses TRBV18 with TRBJ1-5; possibly TRBD1 for D (6 bases). The length of the CDR3 is 16 residues. Between the trimmed V and J ends, which lost 2 bases and 4 bases, there was a span of 15 bases. CDR1 KGHSH and CDR2 LQKENI come from the germline V gene. The CDR3 bases are TGTGCCAGCTCACCAACAGGACAGTCAGAAAATCAGCCCCAGCATTTT. This translates into CASSPTGQSENQPQHF.

The V gene is TRBV7-9, the J gene TRBJ1-1; 7 bases match TRBD1. J was trimmed by 5 bases and V by 4 bases; bases with no gene match: 4. The CDR3 runs 13 residues. Germline CDR1 reads SEHNR; CDR2 reads FQNEAQ (reference sequence). CDR3 sequence (DNA): TGTGCCAGCAGCTCGCAGGGGGGAACTGAAGCTTTCTTT. Its translation: CASSSQGGTEAFF.

The table lists this clone with a count of one. The J gene is TRBJ2-5, the V gene TRBV12-3 or TRBV12-4; D remains unclear. V dropped 3 bases and J dropped 4 bases, with 9 bases sitting between them. The CDR3 has 13 amino acids. The CDR3 spells CASSFGSRETQYF. DNA for the CDR3: TGTGCCAGCAGTTTTGGTAGTAGAGAGACCCAGTACTTC.

This sequence joins TRBV5-1 and TRBJ2-7; D is unclear. From germline, CDR1 is SGHRS and CDR2 YFSETQ. The germline V and J ends were trimmed by 0 bases and 0 bases, with 7 bases remaining between them. The CDR3 runs 14 residues. CDR3: CASSLGGSSYEQYF. The CDR3 nucleotides are TGCGCCAGCAGCTTGGGAGGTTCCTCCTACGAGCAGTACTTC.

J is TRBJ2-3 and V is TRBV3-1 (or the pseudogene TRBV3-2); D may be TRBD2 (6 bases). The CDR3 has 17 amino acids. Looked up from germline, CDR1 is LGHDT and CDR2 is YNNKEL (reference sequence). Trimming removed 1 base at V and 3 bases at J, with 17 bases between. The DNA for the CDR3 is TGTGCCAGCAGCCAAGGTAGAGACAGTCTAGCGACAGATACGCAGTATTTT. It is translated as CASSQGRDSLATDTQYF.

The genes are TRBV18 and TRBJ2-1, with a tentative D call TRBD2 (6 bases). The germline gives CDR1 KGHSH, CDR2 LQKENI. Trimming cost V 1 base and J 6 bases, with 13 bases left between them. The length of the CDR3 is 15 residues. CDR3 protein: CASSPLVGSSNEQFF. The CDR3 coding sequence is TGTGCCAGCTCACCACTGGTCGGGAGTAGCAATGAGCAGTTCTTC.

The chain couples TRBV19 to TRBJ1-5, with 10 bases matching TRBD1. The junction had 10 bases not matched to a gene; V was cut back by 3 bases and J by 11 bases. The CDR3 runs to 15 residues. Germline CDR1 LNHDA, CDR2 SQIVND (reference sequence). CDR3 sequence: CASSIYGTGEVAQHF. Written as DNA, the CDR3 is TGTGCCAGTAGTATCTACGGGACAGGGGAAGTAGCCCAGCATTTT.

The table lists this clone with a count of one. This chain connects TRBV29-1 to TRBJ2-4, with a weak D call TRBD1 (5 bases). The germline V and J ends were trimmed by 4 bases and 6 bases, with 10 bases remaining between them. This CDR3 is 12 amino acids long. Looked up from germline, CDR1 is SQVTM and CDR2 is ANQGSEA. Here the CDR3 reads CSVAGYGNIQYF. In nucleotides, the CDR3 is TGCAGCGTTGCAGGGTATGGAAACATTCAGTACTTC.

The chain combines TRBV9 with TRBJ2-5; 12 bases are shared with TRBD2. Germline V gene sequence: CDR1 SGDLS, CDR2 YYNGEE. CDR3 size: 14 residues. With V trimmed by 4 bases and J by 14 bases, 12 bases remained unmatched. The CDR3 DNA sequence: TGTGCCAGCAGCCCTGCCGGGACTAGCGGGCCCGGTTACTTC. Its protein product is CASSPAGTSGPGYF.

The V call is TRBV9, the J call TRBJ2-7, with a weak D call TRBD1 (5 bases). Trimming took 0 bases from V and 2 from J, leaving 12 bases between them. This CDR3 contains 15 residues. Germline V gene sequence: CDR1 SGDLS, CDR2 YYNGEE. The CDR3 spells CASSVDETATYEQYF. In DNA, the CDR3 is TGTGCCAGCAGCGTAGATGAGACAGCTACCTACGAGCAGTACTTC.

The CDR3 loop is CASSSYGRGNTGELFF. The CDR3 DNA follows: TGTGCCAGCAGCTCCTATGGGCGGGGGAACACCGGGGAGCTGTTTTTT. The chain links TRBV6-2 or TRBV6-3 to TRBJ2-2, with D tentatively TRBD2 (6 bases). This CDR3 has 16 amino acids. Trimming left V 6 bases short and J 1 base short, with 15 bases between. Germline CDR1 and CDR2: MNHEY and SVGEGT.

The chain links TRBV9 to TRBJ1-1; D possibly corresponds to TRBD1 (6 bases). V shed 4 bases and J shed 5 bases, with 12 bases lying between them. The CDR3 contains 13 residues. Germline loops: CDR1 SGDLS, CDR2 YYNGEE. The CDR3 loop reads CASSSAGVTEAFF. The CDR3 DNA follows: TGTGCCAGCAGCTCCGCAGGGGTTACTGAAGCTTTCTTT.